Below, 13 T cell receptor beta chains from the same sample are listed, as sequenced in a study of T cells expressing NK-cell markers. TCRdb re-called the 5' RACE reads and gives one entry per CDR3 protein, without DNA. This table holds hundreds of thousands of distinct CDR3 sequences. The material sequenced was blood T cells: a sorted CD56 or NKG2C T cell subset, CD4+ or CD8+ T cells, or bulk PBMC T cells (not recorded which). These TCRs come from a woman aged 18 to 75 in good health.

The V and J genes are TRBV10-3 and TRBJ1-1; the TCRdb D gene call, TRBD1, has no DNA to confirm it. The CDR3 contains 14 residues. Germline values: CDR1 ENHRY, CDR2 SYGVKD. CDR3 amino acids: CAISEMTGSLEAFF.

V and J are TRBV2 and TRBJ1-5; TCRdb lists TRBD1, though no DNA is available to test this call. Germline V gene lookup returns CDR1 SNHLY and CDR2 FYNNEI. This CDR3 comprises 14 residues. The CDR3 loop is CASGRPYSNQPQHF. The full variable domain, with the rest looked up from reference TRBV2 and TRBJ1-5, is EPEVTQTPSHQVTQMGQEVILRCVPISNHLYFYWYRQILGQKVEFLVSFYNNEISEKSEIFDDQFSVERPDGSNFTLKIRSTKLEDSAMYFCASGRPYSNQPQHFGDGTRLSIL.

V is TRBV20-1 and J is TRBJ1-6; TCRdb's D call, TRBD1, is unchecked because there is no DNA. CDR3 length: 17 amino acids. CDR1 DFQATT and CDR2 SNEGSKA come from the germline V gene (reference sequence). CDR3 protein: CSARKDSLGGRNSPLHF.

The chain joins TRBV29-1 to TRBJ2-5; as DNA is missing, the TRBD2 call by TCRdb cannot be tested. Germline values: CDR1 SQVTM, CDR2 ANQGSEA. This CDR3 is 13 amino acids long. CDR3 protein: CSVLAGGQETQYF.

The V gene is TRBV5-1, the J gene TRBJ2-1; with no DNA, the TCRdb D assignment of TRBD2 cannot be verified. The CDR3 loop spans 16 amino acids. Germline loops: CDR1 SGHRS, CDR2 YFSETQ. The chain's CDR3 is CASSLGDLADYNEQFF.

This sequence joins TRBV5-6 and TRBJ1-5. The CDR3 is 13 amino acids. CDR1 is SGHDT, CDR2 YYEEEE, per germline. The CDR3 sequence is CASSFFGIQPQHF.

V is TRBV5-1 and J is TRBJ1-4. Per the germline V gene, CDR1 is SGHRS and CDR2 is YFSETQ. The CDR3 contains 15 residues. The CDR3 loop reads CASSLVGLDNEKLFF. The entire variable domain, with the rest obtained from reference TRBV5-1 and TRBJ1-4, is as follows: KAGVTQTPRYLIKTRGQQVTLSCSPISGHRSVSWYQQTPGQGLQFLFEYFSETQRNKGNFPGRFSGRQFSNSRSEMNVSTLELGDSALYLCASSLVGLDNEKLFFGSGTQLSVL.

The chain uses TRBV27 and TRBJ1-6; the D call from TCRdb, TRBD1, cannot be confirmed without DNA. Germline loops: CDR1 MNHEY, CDR2 SMNVEV (reference sequence). There are 14 residues in the CDR3. CDR3 in amino acids: CASSIGTENSPLHF.

This chain's CDR3 is CSLDRQDTQYF. The V and J genes are TRBV29-1 and TRBJ2-3. Germline CDR1 SQVTM, CDR2 ANQGSEA. The CDR3 has 11 amino acids.

The rearrangement links TRBV10-3 to TRBJ1-1; TCRdb proposes TRBD1, but this gene call is untestable without DNA. CDR1 and CDR2 from the germline V gene are ENHRY and SYGVKD. The length of the CDR3 is 14 residues. CDR3 amino acids: CAISESYGRGEAFF.

This chain uses TRBV5-5 with TRBJ2-5; the D gene TCRdb calls, TRBD2, cannot be checked with no DNA. Germline V lookup: CDR1 SGHKS, CDR2 YYEKEE (reference sequence). CDR3 length: 17 amino acids. The chain's CDR3 is CASSFILPTSGVETQYF.

The chain uses TRBV28 and TRBJ2-1; no DNA is available, so the TRBD1 call from TCRdb remains unchecked. Looked up from germline, CDR1 is MDHEN and CDR2 is SYDVKM. The CDR3 is 14 residues long. CDR3 in amino acids: CASRQGFSYNEQFF.

This chain uses TRBV2 with TRBJ1-5; TCRdb gives TRBD1 as the D gene, but with no DNA this cannot be confirmed. The germline gives CDR1 SNHLY, CDR2 FYNNEI. This CDR3 has 17 amino acids. CDR3 residues: CASSQDTGTYSNQPQHF.